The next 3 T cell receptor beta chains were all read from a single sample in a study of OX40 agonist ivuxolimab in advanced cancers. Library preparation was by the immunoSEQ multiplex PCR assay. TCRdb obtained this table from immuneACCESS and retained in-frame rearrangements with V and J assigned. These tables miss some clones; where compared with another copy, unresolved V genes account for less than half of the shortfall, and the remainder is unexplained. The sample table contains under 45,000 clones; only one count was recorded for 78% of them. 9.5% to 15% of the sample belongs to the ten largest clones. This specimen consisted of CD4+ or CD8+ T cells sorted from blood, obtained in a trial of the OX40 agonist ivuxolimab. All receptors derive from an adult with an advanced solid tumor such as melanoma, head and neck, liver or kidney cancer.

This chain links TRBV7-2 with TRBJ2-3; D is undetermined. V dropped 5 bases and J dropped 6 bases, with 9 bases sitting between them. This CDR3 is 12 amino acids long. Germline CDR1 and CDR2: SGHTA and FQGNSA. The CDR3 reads CASSHGWDTQYF. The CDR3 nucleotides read TGTGCCAGCAGCCACGGGTGGGATACGCAGTATTTT.

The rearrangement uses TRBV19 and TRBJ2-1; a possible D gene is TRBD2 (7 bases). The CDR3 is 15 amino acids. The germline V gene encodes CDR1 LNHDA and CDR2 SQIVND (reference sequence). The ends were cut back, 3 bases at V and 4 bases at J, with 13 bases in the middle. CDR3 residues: CASSIEGGRYNEQFF. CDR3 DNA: TGTGCCAGTAGTATCGAGGGGGGGAGATACAATGAGCAGTTCTTC.

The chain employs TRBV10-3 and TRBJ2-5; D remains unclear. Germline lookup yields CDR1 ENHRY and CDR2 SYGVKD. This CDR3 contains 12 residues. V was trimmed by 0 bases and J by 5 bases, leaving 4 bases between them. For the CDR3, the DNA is TGTGCCATCAGTGAGTCATGGGAGACCCAGTACTTC. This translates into CAISESWETQYF.